This passage covers 28 T cell receptor beta chains from one sample sequenced in a study of metastatic and nonmetastatic thyroid tumors. TCRdb re-analyzed the PCR reads using MiXCR. In the table there are about 12,000 clones, 9% to 14% of which are singletons. Each patient went into thyroid surgery without having received any treatment. Sequencing was done on a sample of blood. Receptor source: a female donor with papillary thyroid cancer or a benign thyroid nodule (not recorded which). Some clones in this sample may be carry-over from other donors' samples.

In the case of this clone: A much larger clone lies a single base off, so this may be a read error. This likely comes from a read error, as the CDR3 has no conserved phenylalanine or tryptophan at its end. This chain connects TRBV5-1 to TRBJ2-1, with 10 bases identical to TRBD2. The trim removed 0 bases at V and 6 bases at J, leaving 3 bases unmatched. Germline CDR1 SGHRS, CDR2 YFSETQ. The CDR3 contains 15 residues. CDR3 coding DNA: TGCGCCAGCAGCTTGGTGCTAGCGGGGGCCAATGAGCAGTTCTTA. Translation gives CASSLVLAGANEQFL.

This clone was counted at least ten times. The V gene is TRBV3-1, the J gene TRBJ1-2; D is unclear. Germline V gene data show CDR1 as LGHDT and CDR2 as YNNKEL (reference sequence). The CDR3 is 12 residues long. Trimming stripped 4 bases from V and 3 bases from J, with 6 bases between. The chain's CDR3 is CASSPSDYGYTF. CDR3 coding DNA: TGTGCCAGCAGCCCGTCGGACTATGGCTACACCTTC.

V and J are TRBV6-1 and TRBJ2-7, with unresolved D. Germline-derived CDR1 and CDR2 are MNHNS and SASEGT. The CDR3 consists of 14 residues. The V gene lost 6 bases and the J gene lost 6 bases, with 18 bases spanning the gap. The CDR3: CASRAGTIFLEQYF. The CDR3 region has the DNA TGTGCCAGCAGAGCCGGTACTATCTTCCTCGAGCAGTACTTC.

This clone was detected ten times or more. The J gene is TRBJ1-5, the V gene TRBV30, with D possibly TRBD1 on 6 matching bases. The germline V and J ends were trimmed by 0 bases and 5 bases, with 8 bases remaining between them. Germline assignment: CDR1 GTSNPN and CDR2 SVGIG (reference sequence). This CDR3 is 13 amino acids long. The CDR3 DNA is TGTGCCTGGAGTGTTGAGGGGGATCAGCCCCAGCATTTT. Protein: CAWSVEGDQPQHF.

This clone was counted ten times or more. The chain combines TRBV20-1 with TRBJ2-5, with D unclear. The CDR3 runs to 15 residues. V lost 0 bases, J lost 0 bases, and 11 bases lay in between. Germline V gene lookup returns CDR1 DFQATT and CDR2 SNEGSKA (reference sequence). The CDR3 loop is CSARENLQNQETQYF. The CDR3 coding sequence is TGCAGTGCTAGAGAAAACCTACAGAACCAAGAGACCCAGTACTTC.

The rearrangement uses TRBV20-1 and TRBJ1-2; TRBD1 matches 10 bases. Per the germline V gene, CDR1 is DFQATT and CDR2 is SNEGSKA (reference sequence). V shed 6 bases and J 8 bases; nucleotides not matched to a gene: 12. The CDR3 spans 14 residues. CDR3 amino acids: CSARPRDRGLGYTF. The CDR3 DNA reads TGCAGTGCGCGACCCCGGGACAGGGGATTGGGCTACACCTTC.

This clone was observed at least ten times. The J gene is TRBJ2-2, the V gene TRBV29-1; D unclear. V was shortened by 3 bases and J by 0 bases, with 8 bases between the two germline ends. This CDR3 is built from 14 residues. Germline loops: CDR1 SQVTM, CDR2 ANQGSEA. CDR3 protein: CSVENIANTGELFF. For the CDR3, the DNA is TGCAGCGTTGAGAACATTGCGAACACCGGGGAGCTGTTTTTT.

This clone was observed many times. V is TRBV30 and J is TRBJ1-4; the D is unclear. Germline CDR1 and CDR2: GTSNPN and SVGIG (reference sequence). V lost 1 base and J 8 bases, leaving 23 bases between the germline ends. The CDR3 extends over 17 amino acids. The CDR3 loop reads CAWSADGIPTNLEKLFF. DNA for the CDR3: TGTGCCTGGAGTGCGGACGGTATACCGACTAATTTGGAAAAACTGTTTTTT.

There are many counts of this clone. V and J are TRBV6-2 or TRBV6-3 and TRBJ1-5; TRBD1 is a possible D gene (6 bases). Germline CDR1 and CDR2: MNHEY and SVGEGT. Trimming took 4 bases from V and 1 from J, leaving 14 bases between them. This CDR3 spans 16 amino acids. The CDR3, as DNA: TGTGCCAGCAGTTCCAAGACAGGCAACAGCAATCAGCCCCAGCATTTT. Translating it yields CASSSKTGNSNQPQHF.

This clone was seen only a few times. The chain is built from TRBV6-1 and TRBJ2-7; D unclear. The CDR3 is made up of 15 amino acids. Germline lookup yields CDR1 MNHNS and CDR2 SASEGT. The V gene lost 3 bases and the J gene lost 2 bases, with 14 bases spanning the gap. The DNA of the CDR3 is TGTGCCAGCAGTGACCCAGCCGGGCCCACCTACGAGCAGTACTTC. Amino acid sequence: CASSDPAGPTYEQYF.

This clone was detected many times. The chain has TRBV2 and TRBJ1-4; possible D gene TRBD1, 6 bases. The CDR3 covers 16 residues. V was shortened by 3 bases and J by 4 bases, with 15 bases between the two germline ends. CDR1 and CDR2 from the germline V gene are SNHLY and FYNNEI. The CDR3 is CASSEVAGGGNEKLFF. CDR3 in DNA: TGTGCCAGCAGTGAGGTGGCTGGGGGCGGTAATGAAAAACTGTTTTTT.

About this clone itself: A junction boundary mismatches the germline segment, possibly from a read error. The chain recombines TRBV6-1 with TRBJ1-6; D gene ambiguous. This CDR3 has 15 amino acids. Germline loops: CDR1 MNHNS, CDR2 SASEGT. In DNA, the CDR3 is TGTGCCAGCATTGAAACCCGACCCTATAATCCACCCCTCCACTTT. Its protein product is CASIETRPYNPPLHF.

This clone has ten or more counts. The chain uses TRBV2 and TRBJ1-6, with 9 bases that match TRBD1. V gave up 9 bases and J gave up 9 bases; unmatched junction bases: 9. This CDR3 is built from 14 residues. Germline lookup yields CDR1 SNHLY and CDR2 FYNNEI. CDR3 loop: CARKPGTGFSPLHF. CDR3 DNA: TGTGCCAGGAAACCCGGGACAGGGTTTTCACCCCTCCACTTT.

In its sample, this clone was seen many times. The chain recombines TRBV7-2 with TRBJ2-5; D remains unclear. Trimming pared 2 bases from V and 4 bases from J, leaving 14 bases between. The CDR3 length is 15 residues. Germline loops: CDR1 SGHTA, CDR2 FQGNSA. The CDR3 spells CASSLTRTLGETQYF. DNA for the CDR3: TGTGCCAGCAGCTTAACCCGAACCTTAGGAGAGACCCAGTACTTC.

Concerning this clone itself: A read error may explain this, as a much larger clone is one base away. The rearrangement joins TRBV29-1 to TRBJ1-1; D call uncertain. From germline, CDR1 is SQVTM and CDR2 ANQGSEA. The CDR3 consists of 13 residues. CDR3 DNA sequence: TGCATCGTTGAGCGGACGGTGAACACTGAAGCTTTCTTT. The encoded protein is CIVERTVNTEAFF.

This clone was found many times. The CDR3 DNA reads TGTGCCAGCGTAGCGGGAAGCTCCTACAATGAGCAGTTCTTC. Translated: CASVAGSSYNEQFF. The chain links TRBV2 to TRBJ2-1; TRBD2 aligns across 8 bases. CDR3 length: 14 residues. V shed 8 bases and J 0 bases; nucleotides not matched to a gene: 3. In germline, CDR1 is SNHLY, CDR2 FYNNEI.

This clone was recorded at least ten times. The chain joins TRBV11-2 to TRBJ2-7, with 9 bases fitting TRBD2. This CDR3 has 16 amino acids. J was trimmed by 5 bases and V by 0 bases; bases with no gene match: 8. CDR1 and CDR2 from the germline V gene are SGHAT and FQNNGV. The CDR3 spells CASSLDAAGGYNEQYF. CDR3 coding DNA: TGTGCCAGCAGCTTAGACGCGGCGGGAGGGTATAACGAGCAGTACTTC.

A remark on this clone: This clone may be a read error of a much larger clone one base away. Other DNA sequences of this sample code for an identical CDR3. In DNA, the CDR3 is TGCGCCAGCAGCCAGGACCTAGCGGACTACAATGAGCAGTTCTTC. Translated: CASSQDLADYNEQFF. The rearrangement uses TRBV4-3 and TRBJ2-1, with 7 bases lining up with TRBD2. The CDR3 runs 15 residues. Germline CDR1 LGHNA, CDR2 YSLEER. Trimming at V came to 3 bases and at J to 3 bases, leaving 5 bases not matched to a gene.

This clone appeared many times. The chain combines TRBV7-9 with TRBJ1-3; no firm D call. Germline V gene lookup returns CDR1 SEHNR and CDR2 FQNEAQ (reference sequence). V gave up 5 bases and J gave up 4 bases, with 6 bases separating them. The CDR3 has 12 residues. The CDR3 protein is CASSGVGNTIYF. CDR3 DNA sequence: TGTGCCAGCAGCGGGGTCGGAAACACCATATATTTT.

This clone came up many times. This chain links TRBV5-4 with TRBJ2-3; a possible D gene is TRBD1 (7 bases). CDR1 and CDR2 (germline): SGHNT, YYREEE (reference sequence). V was trimmed by 0 bases and J by 5 bases, leaving 13 bases between them. The CDR3 is 15 amino acids. The CDR3 nucleotides read TGTGCCAGCAGCTTGGGGAGGGGGCGCGAAGATACGCAGTATTTT. It encodes CASSLGRGREDTQYF. The whole variable domain, filled in from reference TRBV5-4 and TRBJ2-3, reads ETGVTQSPTHLIKTRGQQVTLRCSSQSGHNTVSWYQQALGQGPQFIFQYYREEENGRGNFPPRFSGLQFPNYSSELNVNALELDDSALYLCASSLGRGREDTQYFGPGTRLTVL.

This clone was recorded at least ten times. The rearrangement links TRBV7-2 to TRBJ2-7, with 8 bases that match TRBD2. CDR3 length equals 16 residues. The V gene's germline CDR1 is SGHTA and CDR2 FQGNSA. Trimming cost V 2 bases and J 7 bases; bases outside gene matches: 13. In DNA form, the CDR3 reads TGTGCCAGCAGCTTAAGGTTCCGGGAGGGCCGGAATGAGCAGTACTTC. Protein: CASSLRFREGRNEQYF.

As DNA, the CDR3 is TGTGCCAGCAGTTTAATGGGGGCTCGGGAGCAGTACTTC. Amino acid sequence: CASSLMGAREQYF. The chain uses TRBV28 and TRBJ2-7, with D perhaps matching TRBD1 (6 bases). V lost 2 bases and J 7 bases, leaving 12 bases between the germline ends. The CDR3 length is 13 residues. Germline loops: CDR1 MDHEN, CDR2 SYDVKM. Supplemented by reference TRBV28 and TRBJ2-7, the full variable domain reads DVKVTQSSRYLVKRTGEKVFLECVQDMDHENMFWYRQDPGLGLRLIYFSYDVKMKEKGDIPEGYSVSREKKERFSLILESASTNQTSMYLCASSLMGAREQYFGPGTRLTVT.

This clone is labeled as medium-sized. This sequence joins TRBV12-3 or TRBV12-4 and TRBJ2-1; D is possibly TRBD2 (6 bases). V dropped 6 bases and J dropped 8 bases, with 14 bases sitting between them. CDR3 size: 13 residues. CDR3 in DNA: TGTGCCAGCAGATCTCCCCCGGGAGATGAGCAGTTCTTC. Translating gives CASRSPPGDEQFF.

This clone appeared many times. This chain joins TRBV20-1 and TRBJ1-2, with a weak D call TRBD1 (6 bases). Germline CDR1 and CDR2: DFQATT and SNEGSKA (reference sequence). Trimming shortened V by 5 bases and J by 3 bases, and 10 bases separated the two germline ends. The CDR3 consists of 12 residues. The CDR3 spells CSALKGDYGYTF. For the CDR3, the DNA is TGCAGTGCTCTTAAGGGGGACTATGGCTACACCTTC.

This clone came up many times. The CDR3 region has the DNA TGCAGTGCAGGAATAGGGACCCCGGATCAGCCCCAGCATTTT. Residues: CSAGIGTPDQPQHF. The chain has TRBV20-1 and TRBJ1-5, with D possibly being TRBD1 (5 bases). V was cut by 6 bases and J by 5 bases, with 17 bases left in between. From germline, CDR1 is DFQATT and CDR2 SNEGSKA (reference sequence). This CDR3 has 14 amino acids.

This clone was observed a handful of times. V is TRBV6-1 and J is TRBJ2-2; D not resolved. CDR1 and CDR2 from the germline V gene are MNHNS and SASEGT. V dropped 6 bases and J dropped 5 bases, with 13 bases sitting between them. The CDR3 covers 14 residues. The CDR3 loop reads CASRPSGGTGELFF. In DNA, the CDR3 is TGTGCCAGCAGGCCCTCTGGTGGGACCGGGGAGCTGTTTTTT.

This clone was detected ten times or more. This chain joins TRBV13 and TRBJ2-7, with 7 nucleotides matching TRBD2. Germline values: CDR1 PRHDT, CDR2 FYEKMQ (reference sequence). The CDR3 has 15 residues. V was pared by 0 bases and J by 5 bases, with 7 bases of the junction left unmatched. The CDR3 DNA reads as TGTGCCAGCAGCTTAGGAGACCTAGCGGCGAACGAGCAGTACTTC. This codes for CASSLGDLAANEQYF.

This clone qualifies as medium-sized. V and J are TRBV25-1 and TRBJ2-1; possibly TRBD2 for D (5 bases). CDR1 is MGHDK, CDR2 SYGVNS, per germline. The CDR3 spans 16 residues. V was shortened by 2 bases and J by 6 bases, with 17 bases between the two germline ends. CDR3 DNA: TGTGCCAGCAGTGAAGGGGTGGGCCAAGGAGGCAATGAGCAGTTCTTC. This translates into CASSEGVGQGGNEQFF.